This TCR beta chain was sequenced in a study of a mutant IDH1 vaccine in newly diagnosed glioma. Study details: First vaccine doses came 4-6 weeks after radiotherapy alone, or with temozolomide cycles. Among treated patients, around 62% were male and around 40% female, and mean age was approximately 40 years. Earlier care involved radiotherapy, temozolomide, or both, and the majority received both. Study findings and constraints: There seemed to be no relation between pseudoprogression and changes in top peripheral T cell clonotypes.

Comment on this clone: Its antigen is unidentified.

Repertoires were generated with immunoSEQ multiplex PCR, while TCRdb's copy carries only in-frame clones and drops some. The sample includes about 21,000 clones, roughly 91% of them seen just once. Time point described: week 11, during vaccination. With topical imiquimod, each dose of the vaccine consisted of 300 ug of mutant IDH1 20-mer peptide. Germline CDR1 is SGHNT and CDR2 is YYREEE (reference sequence). V lost 0 bases and J 2 bases, leaving 14 bases between the germline ends. The CDR3 has 16 residues. Sample: PBMCs, taken from a glioma patient whose treatment included an IDH1 peptide vaccine. The chain carries TRBV5-4 and TRBJ1-2; no definite D call. This TCR was sampled from a woman aged 40-49 years with glioma. As DNA, the CDR3 is TGTGCCAGCAGCTTGGGCGCAGGAAGCGAAAACTATGGCTACACCTTC. Its protein product is CASSLGAGSENYGYTF.